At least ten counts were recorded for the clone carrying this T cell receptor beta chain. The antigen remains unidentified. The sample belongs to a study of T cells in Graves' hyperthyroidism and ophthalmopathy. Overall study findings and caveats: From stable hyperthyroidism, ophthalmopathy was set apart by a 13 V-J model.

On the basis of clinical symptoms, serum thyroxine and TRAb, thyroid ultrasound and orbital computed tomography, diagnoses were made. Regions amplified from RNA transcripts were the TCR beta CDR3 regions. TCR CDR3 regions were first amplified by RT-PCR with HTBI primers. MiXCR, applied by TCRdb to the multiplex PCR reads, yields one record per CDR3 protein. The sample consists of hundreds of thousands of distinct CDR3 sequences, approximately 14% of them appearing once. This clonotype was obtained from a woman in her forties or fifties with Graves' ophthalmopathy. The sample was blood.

CDR3 sequence (DNA): TGTGCCAGCAGCTCCCACATCGGTGACAGGGCTGGAAACACCATATATTTT. Its translation: CASSSHIGDRAGNTIYF. The chain couples TRBV7-3 to TRBJ1-3, with 7 bases fitting TRBD1. This CDR3 is built from 17 residues. CDR1 and CDR2 from the germline V gene are SGHTA and FQGTGA. V was clipped by 4 bases and J by 2 bases; unmatched bases: 11.